Described below is a single T cell receptor (beta chain) sequence and its context. These data originate in a study of shared clonotypes between healthy human individuals. Assay execution took place at the deep level. Some clones are missing from TCRdb's copy, which holds only in-frame ones; the method was immunoSEQ multiplex PCR. The table lists 190,000 or so clones, 66% of them singletons, with 8.5% to 12% in the top ten. The sequence came from a man aged 25-40 years in good health. The specimen was memory CD4+ T cells sorted from blood. Subset defined: CD45RA-negative fraction.

CDR3: CASSSRDDNEQFF. For the CDR3, the DNA is TGCGCCAGCAGCTCCAGGGATGACAATGAGCAGTTCTTC. The J gene is TRBJ2-1, the V gene TRBV5-1; the D gene is possibly TRBD1 (5 bases). This CDR3 has 13 residues. CDR1 and CDR2 from the germline V gene are SGHRS and YFSETQ. Trimming pared 3 bases from V and 5 bases from J, leaving 9 bases between.